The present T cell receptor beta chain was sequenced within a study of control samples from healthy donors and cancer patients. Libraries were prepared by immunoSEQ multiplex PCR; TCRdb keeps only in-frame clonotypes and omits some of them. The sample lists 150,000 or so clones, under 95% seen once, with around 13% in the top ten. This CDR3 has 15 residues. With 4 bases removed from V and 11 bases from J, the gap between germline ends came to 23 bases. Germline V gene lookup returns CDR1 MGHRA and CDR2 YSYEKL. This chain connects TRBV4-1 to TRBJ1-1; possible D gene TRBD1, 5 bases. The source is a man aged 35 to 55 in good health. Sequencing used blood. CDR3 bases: TGCGCCAGCAGCCCAGTCCCCGGGACCAGCTACTGGGCTTTCTTT. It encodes CASSPVPGTSYWAFF.